This entry features one TCR beta chain sequence. This clonotype was counted between two and nine times. The antigen it binds to is not known. Per-nucleotide qualities are absent, and no much larger clonotype sits a single base away. The data are from a study of CD8 T cells in ankylosing spondylitis (dated by TCRdb to 2015 to 2018). Study-wide context: The study profiled T cell receptor beta repertoires in healthy donors and ankylosing spondylitis patients to find disease-linked TCR variants. The full study cohort comprised some 27 ankylosing spondylitis patients and approximately 100 healthy donors. Peripheral blood was sampled, and synovial fluid was also collected from ankylosing spondylitis patients. Overall study outcomes, separate from this receptor: A TCR beta motif made up of roughly eight highly homologous amino acid variants appeared to be characteristic of blood from ankylosing spondylitis patients. The disease-linked clones were reported to be significantly enriched in matched synovial fluid samples from ankylosing spondylitis patients. In peripheral blood, the disease-linked clones were found at relatively low frequencies and had a CD8+ phenotype. Some TCR beta motif variants had previously been reported in synovial fluid and blood of reactive arthritis patients, which suggested common disease-initiation mechanisms.

TCRdb shows the sequencer as Illumina HiSeq 2500. Quantitative 5'-RACE with molecular barcodes was used to prepare TCR beta libraries. From the authors' description of their analysis: Disease-linked TCR variants were identified with a new computational method built on a probabilistic model of VDJ rearrangement. TCRdb reanalyzed the raw reads on its own, using fastp at Q25 for trimming and MiXCR for clone calling, and kept in-frame beta chains. Rows merge per CDR3 protein into single entries with the most common DNA and genes. The V and J calls follow TCRdb's processing rather than the paper's. The sample data list about 220,000 distinct CDR3 sequences, and more than 5.5% of these were observed just once. The leading ten clones occupy 14% of the sample. Sequencing was done on a sample of blood, either unsorted or a sorted T cell fraction (not recorded which). This receptor was identified in a male donor with ankylosing spondylitis.

The nucleotide sequence reads TGCGCCAGCAGCTTGGAGATGGGGAGCACTGAAGCTTTCTTT. Translation gives CASSLEMGSTEAFF. Recombination connected TRBV5-1 to TRBJ1-1, with an unclear D gene assignment. The germline V gene yields SGHRS for CDR1 and YFSETQ for CDR2. From the cysteine up to the phenylalanine, the CDR3 has a length of 14 residues. The CDR3 DNA has 42 bases and is translated from base 1. V is cut by 0 bases and J by 4 bases, and the space between the germline ends is 10 bases.